One and the same sample provided the 9 T cell receptor beta chains below, sequenced in a study. TCRdb redid the calling of the 5' RACE reads with MiXCR, one entry per CDR3 protein. The sample lists approximately 42,000 distinct CDR3 sequences; 29% were seen once. Material: memory CD4+ T cells sorted from a lymph node. Subset indicated: memory CD4+ T cells, CD4+CD45RO+CD25-. All receptors derive from a female donor with breast cancer.

This clonotype was observed a few times. The V and J genes are TRBV15 and TRBJ1-2; no clear D gene. Germline V CDR1 and CDR2: LNHNV, YYDKDF (reference sequence). The CDR3 has 17 residues. The V gene lost 1 base and the J gene lost 4 bases, with 19 bases spanning the gap. CDR3 protein: CATSRVLLGRAGYGYTF. In DNA, the CDR3 is TGTGCCACCAGCAGAGTCTTGCTCGGCCGAGCCGGCTATGGCTACACCTTC.

V and J are TRBV9 and TRBJ2-7; D not certain. Germline V gene sequence: CDR1 SGDLS, CDR2 YYNGEE. This CDR3 is built from 16 residues. Trimming stripped 0 bases from V and 6 bases from J, with 19 bases between. The CDR3 nucleotides are TGTGCCAGCAGCGTAGGGCAGGTCGGTGAGTACAGCGAGCAGTACTTC. Protein sequence: CASSVGQVGEYSEQYF.

The chain joins TRBV27 to TRBJ2-7, with 8 bases identical to TRBD2. Trimming removed 3 bases from V and 4 bases from J; junction bases left unmatched: 11. CDR3 length equals 16 residues. Germline V gene sequence: CDR1 MNHEY, CDR2 SMNVEV (reference sequence). The CDR3 protein is CASSFRLSGKGYEQYF. The CDR3 nucleotides are TGTGCCAGCAGTTTTCGCCTTAGCGGGAAAGGGTACGAGCAGTACTTC.

The chain has TRBV7-9 and TRBJ2-5; D may be TRBD1 (6 bases). Germline CDR1 is SEHNR and CDR2 is FQNEAQ (reference sequence). This CDR3 has 13 amino acids. Trimming removed 1 base at V and 6 bases at J, with 9 bases between. CDR3 in DNA: TGTGCCAGCAGCTTAGAAGGGGGAAAGACCCAGTACTTC. Protein sequence: CASSLEGGKTQYF.

Many counts were recorded for this clonotype. This chain uses TRBV6-5 with TRBJ2-7, with TRBD2 identical over 12 bases. V shed 2 bases and J 0 bases; nucleotides not matched to a gene: 8. The CDR3 covers 18 residues. Germline CDR1 MNHEY, CDR2 SVGAGI. For the CDR3, the DNA is TGTGCCAGCAGTTACGATGGACTAGCGGGACCAAGCTCCTACGAGCAGTACTTC. Translation gives CASSYDGLAGPSSYEQYF.

A remark on this clonotype: A much larger clone differs by one base, so this may be a read error. V gene TRBV12-3 or TRBV12-4 combines with J gene TRBJ1-1; D call uncertain. V gave up 4 bases and J gave up 1 base, with 10 bases separating them. CDR3 size: 14 residues. Here the CDR3 reads CASSSDGWNTEAFF. The CDR3 DNA sequence: TGTGCCAGCAGTTCGGACGGATGGAACACTGAAGCTTTCTTT.

This chain uses TRBV20-1 with TRBJ1-5; D perhaps matches TRBD1 (6 bases). Germline lookup yields CDR1 DFQATT and CDR2 SNEGSKA (reference sequence). The V and J ends lost 3 bases and 6 bases respectively, with 12 bases between them. The CDR3 is 13 amino acids. The CDR3 DNA sequence: TGCAGTGCTAGTCTGGGGGGGGCTCAGCCCCAGCATTTT. Its translation: CSASLGGAQPQHF.

Turning to this clonotype: Its ends do not fully match the called genes, so a read error is possible. The rearrangement uses TRBV28 and TRBJ1-1, with a tentative D call TRBD1 (6 bases). The germline gives CDR1 MDHEN, CDR2 SYDVKM. The CDR3 loop spans 15 amino acids. CDR3 bases: TGTGCCAGCAGCCCATTACAGGGTATGGGCACTGAAGCTTCCTTT. Translated, it gives CASSPLQGMGTEASF.

A few counts support this clonotype. The chain joins TRBV5-1 to TRBJ1-6; a possible D gene is TRBD1 (6 bases). The germline V and J ends were trimmed by 4 bases and 2 bases, with 10 bases remaining between them. The V gene's germline CDR1 is SGHRS and CDR2 YFSETQ. The CDR3 length is 15 residues. CDR3 region: CASSTSGAYNSPLHF. The CDR3 region has the DNA TGCGCCAGCAGCACCTCAGGGGCCTATAATTCACCCCTCCACTTT.